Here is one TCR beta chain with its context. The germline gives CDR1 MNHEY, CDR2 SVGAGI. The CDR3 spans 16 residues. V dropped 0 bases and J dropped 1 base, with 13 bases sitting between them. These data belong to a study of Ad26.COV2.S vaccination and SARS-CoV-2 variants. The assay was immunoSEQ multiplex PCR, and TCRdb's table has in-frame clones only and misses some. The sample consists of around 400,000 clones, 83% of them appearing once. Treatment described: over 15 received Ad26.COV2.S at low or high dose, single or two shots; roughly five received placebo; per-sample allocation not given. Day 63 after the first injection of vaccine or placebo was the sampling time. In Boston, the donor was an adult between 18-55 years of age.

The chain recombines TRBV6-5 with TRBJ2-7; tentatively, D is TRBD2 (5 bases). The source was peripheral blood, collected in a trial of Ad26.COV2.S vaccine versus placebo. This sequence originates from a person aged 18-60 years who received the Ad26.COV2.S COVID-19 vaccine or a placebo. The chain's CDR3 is CASSYSRGPLSYEQYF. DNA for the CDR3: TGTGCCAGCAGTTACTCGCGAGGGCCTCTTTCCTACGAGCAGTACTTC.